Sequencing of this T cell receptor (beta chain) was carried out in a study of cytomegalovirus exposure and HLA in healthy donors. 60 Vbeta and 13 Jbeta primers were used in PCR. Profiled with immunoSEQ multiplex PCR; TCRdb holds only in-frame clones, not every one. The sample lists 150,000 or so clones, roughly 73% seen once, with around 8% in the top ten. V shed 7 bases and J 7 bases; nucleotides not matched to a gene: 10. The length of the CDR3 is 16 residues. Germline V gives CDR1 LNHDA, CDR2 SQIVND (reference sequence). Points on this clone: What it binds is not known.

General observations from the study: Analysis was performed later, and it showed HLA-associated TCR beta chains to be more clonally expanded than equally common others. Apparent HLA restriction characterized most CMV-associated TCR beta chains in a later analysis. Within the data, a cluster of highly shared sequence variants was likely a sequencing artifact.

This chain joins TRBV19 and TRBJ2-1, with 13 nucleotides matching TRBD2. Source material: PBMCs. This TCR came from a woman between 35 and 50 years old in good health and CMV-seropositive. The CDR3 nucleotides are TGTGCCAGTACCCGGACTAGCGGGAGAGGGCGGAATGAGCAGTTCTTC. It translates to CASTRTSGRGRNEQFF.